These 30 T cell receptor beta chains share one sample of origin, sequenced in a study of T cell repertoires in cytomegalovirus infection. Their antigens remain unidentified. TCRdb fed the reads into MiXCR, producing one record per CDR3 protein. The sample holds about 830,000 distinct CDR3 sequences, about 33% seen once. This sample comprised cultured CD8+ T cells from PBMCs, obtained from culture after CMV antigen stimulation. The receptors were gathered from a human donor in good health (CMV status not recorded). Some clones in this sample may be carry-over from other donors' samples.

The genes are TRBV6-6 and TRBJ1-5, with D unclear. The CDR3 loop spans 14 amino acids. Germline CDR1 reads MNHNY; CDR2 reads SVGAGI (reference sequence). V was cut by 0 bases and J by 9 bases, with 12 bases left in between. As DNA, the CDR3 is TGTGCCAGCAGTTACTCCCTCGGGGTGGGGCCCCAGCATTTT. It is translated as CASSYSLGVGPQHF.

CDR3 sequence reads: CASSLRRETSYEQYF. DNA for the CDR3: TGTGCCAGCAGCTTACGAAGGGAAACTTCCTACGAGCAGTACTTC. J is TRBJ2-7 and V is TRBV5-4; D remains ambiguous. This CDR3 has 15 amino acids. Looked up from germline, CDR1 is SGHNT and CDR2 is YYREEE (reference sequence). V was pared by 2 bases and J by 1 base, with 13 bases between. Using reference TRBV5-4 and TRBJ2-7 for the parts outside the CDR3, the full variable domain is ETGVTQSPTHLIKTRGQQVTLRCSSQSGHNTVSWYQQALGQGPQFIFQYYREEENGRGNFPPRFSGLQFPNYSSELNVNALELDDSALYLCASSLRRETSYEQYFGPGTRLTVT.

This clonotype was found many times. This chain links TRBV12-3 or TRBV12-4 with TRBJ2-3; D call uncertain. The CDR3 length is 16 residues. Trimming left V 7 bases short and J 0 bases short, with 17 bases between. In nucleotides, the CDR3 is TGTGCCAGCATAAGTGCTGGTTTGTATAGCACAGATACGCAGTATTTT. Amino acids: CASISAGLYSTDTQYF.

The CDR3, as DNA: TGCAGTGCTCCTAGCGGGGGGGCATTTGGGAGCGAGCAGTTCTTC. Its protein product is CSAPSGGAFGSEQFF. The rearrangement joins TRBV20-1 to TRBJ2-1, with 12 bases identical to TRBD2. This CDR3 spans 15 amino acids. J gave up 10 bases and V 5 bases, and 12 bases lay outside the gene matches. The germline CDR1 and CDR2 sequences are DFQATT and SNEGSKA (reference sequence).

This clonotype came up a few times. This chain uses TRBV27 with TRBJ2-5; D gene unclear. V dropped 2 bases and J dropped 2 bases, with 12 bases sitting between them. Germline CDR1 reads MNHEY; CDR2 reads SMNVEV (reference sequence). This CDR3 is built from 15 residues. The CDR3 DNA reads TGTGCCAGCAGTTTAGGACCGGCGACTCAAGAGACCCAGTACTTC. Protein sequence: CASSLGPATQETQYF.

The gene calls are TRBV7-4 and TRBJ1-2; TRBD1 matches 10 bases. The germline gives CDR1 SGHVT, CDR2 SQSDAQ. The ends lost 3 bases at V and 6 bases at J; junction bases unmatched: 13. The CDR3 sequence is 17 residues long. The CDR3 loop reads CASSLAGTGVLTHGYTF. Written as DNA, the CDR3 is TGTGCCAGCAGCTTGGCCGGGACAGGGGTCCTTACTCATGGCTACACCTTC. Together with reference TRBV7-4 and TRBJ1-2, the CDR3 gives the full variable domain: GAGVSQSPRYKVAKRGRDVALRCDSISGHVTLYWYRQTLGQGSEVLTYSQSDAQRDKSGRPSGRFSAERPERSVSTLKIQRTEQGDSAVYLCASSLAGTGVLTHGYTFGSGTRLTVV.

The V call is TRBV6-5, the J call TRBJ1-1; 7 bases line up with TRBD1. V dropped 0 bases and J dropped 2; count of bases not matched to a gene: 3. Per germline, CDR1 MNHEY and CDR2 SVGAGI. The CDR3 has 15 residues. CDR3 nucleotides: TGTGCCAGCAGTTACTCGACAGGGTACAACACTGAAGCTTTCTTT. Translated, it gives CASSYSTGYNTEAFF.

The V gene is TRBV2, the J gene TRBJ1-1; possibly TRBD1 for D (6 bases). Trimming took off 6 bases at V and 3 bases at J, with 17 bases between the two ends. In germline, CDR1 is SNHLY, CDR2 FYNNEI. The CDR3 is 15 residues long. DNA for the CDR3: TGTGCCAGCAGCGACGAAACAGGGTTGGACACTGAAGCTTTCTTT. This codes for CASSDETGLDTEAFF.

J is TRBJ1-2 and V is TRBV7-6; possibly TRBD1 for D (5 bases). CDR3 length: 14 residues. Germline loops: CDR1 SGHVS, CDR2 FNYEAQ. V was cut by 3 bases and J by 4 bases, with 12 bases left in between. The CDR3 is CASSLRGVLYGYTF. CDR3 DNA: TGTGCCAGCAGCTTGCGGGGGGTTCTCTATGGCTACACCTTC.

The chain has TRBV10-3 and TRBJ1-1; D call uncertain. Trimming pared 7 bases from V and 4 bases from J, leaving 13 bases between. From germline, CDR1 is ENHRY and CDR2 SYGVKD. The CDR3 contains 13 residues. CDR3 sequence (DNA): TGTGCCATCATGAGAGGGTTACGCACTGAAGCTTTCTTT. Protein product: CAIMRGLRTEAFF.

This clonotype was seen more than once but under ten times. The chain couples TRBV29-1 to TRBJ1-2, with D possibly TRBD1 on 6 matching bases. This CDR3 is 12 amino acids long. The germline gives CDR1 SQVTM, CDR2 ANQGSEA. V shed 6 bases and J shed 5 bases, with 13 bases lying between them. CDR3 sequence (DNA): TGCAGCGTAAGGGACAACTATTATGGCTACACCTTC. This sequence encodes CSVRDNYYGYTF. Using reference TRBV29-1 and TRBJ1-2 for the parts outside the CDR3, the full variable domain is SAVISQKPSRDICQRGTSLTIQCQVDSQVTMMFWYRQQPGQSLTLIATANQGSEATYESGFVIDKFPISRPNLTFSTLTVSNMSPEDSSIYLCSVRDNYYGYTFGSGTRLTVV.

This clonotype has a handful of counts. The chain has TRBV6-5 and TRBJ1-1, with D possibly being TRBD1 (6 bases). The V gene lost 2 bases and the J gene lost 0 bases, with 16 bases spanning the gap. Germline CDR1 is MNHEY and CDR2 is SVGAGI. The CDR3 length is 17 residues. This chain's CDR3 is CASSYVPGEGLNTEAFF. The CDR3 DNA reads as TGTGCCAGCAGTTACGTCCCAGGGGAGGGGCTGAACACTGAAGCTTTCTTT.

This clonotype was observed a handful of times. The chain links TRBV28 to TRBJ2-1, with TRBD1 matching over 8 bases. Germline V CDR1 and CDR2: MDHEN, SYDVKM. Unmatched junction bases numbered 7, after V lost 7 bases and J lost 2 bases. The CDR3 runs to 15 residues. CDR3 coding DNA: TGTGCCAGCAAGGCGGCAGGGGGCGCCTACAATGAGCAGTTCTTC. It encodes CASKAAGGAYNEQFF.

This clonotype was seen more than once but under ten times. The genes are TRBV7-9 and TRBJ1-3; 7 bases fit TRBD1. The junction had 5 bases not matched to a gene; V was cut back by 3 bases and J by 3 bases. The CDR3 has 15 residues. Per the germline V gene, CDR1 is SEHNR and CDR2 is FQNEAQ (reference sequence). CDR3 in DNA: TGTGCCAGCAGCTTTATAAGGGGGCATGGAAACACCATATATTTT. It specifies CASSFIRGHGNTIYF.

The V and J genes are TRBV10-3 and TRBJ2-7; possibly TRBD1 for D (6 bases). The length of the CDR3 is 14 residues. The germline CDR1 and CDR2 sequences are ENHRY and SYGVKD. V lost 2 bases to trimming and J lost 3 bases, with 11 bases between them. The CDR3 DNA sequence: TGTGCCATCAGTGAGCCGGGACATGGCTACGAGCAGTACGTC. Translation gives CAISEPGHGYEQYV.

This chain uses TRBV4-2 with TRBJ1-1; TRBD1 matches at 7 bases. Germline assignment: CDR1 LGHNA and CDR2 YNFKEQ. Trimming cost V 1 base and J 5 bases; bases outside gene matches: 7. The CDR3 is 15 amino acids. In DNA, the CDR3 is TGTGCCAGCAGCCAAGTAGGAACAGGGGTGACTGAAGCTTTCTTT. Protein: CASSQVGTGVTEAFF.

A word on this clonotype: At one end the junction does not follow the germline gene, possibly because of a read error. The chain joins TRBV28 to TRBJ1-2; TRBD1 matches 9 bases. The V gene's germline CDR1 is MDHEN and CDR2 SYDVKM. This CDR3 is 14 amino acids long. Here the CDR3 DNA reads TGTACCAGCAGTTCTGACAGGGGGATCCATGGCTACACCTTC. It yields the protein CTSSSDRGIHGYTF.

This rearrangement joins TRBV27 to TRBJ2-2; weak D call: TRBD2 (5 bases). This CDR3 has 14 residues. Germline V CDR1 and CDR2: MNHEY, SMNVEV (reference sequence). V was clipped by 4 bases and J by 4 bases, with 10 bases between them. CDR3 region: CASSSAGTTGELFF. In DNA form, the CDR3 reads TGTGCCAGCAGTTCGGCGGGTACCACCGGGGAGCTGTTTTTT.

The chain carries TRBV4-1 and TRBJ2-3; D perhaps matches TRBD1 (5 bases). Germline CDR1 and CDR2: MGHRA and YSYEKL. This CDR3 has 16 amino acids. Trimming took off 4 bases at V and 0 bases at J, with 14 bases between the two ends. The CDR3 region is CASSPVGHPSTDTQYF. The CDR3 DNA follows: TGCGCCAGCAGCCCTGTCGGACACCCTAGCACAGATACGCAGTATTTT.

The genes are TRBV15 and TRBJ2-7; perhaps TRBD2 as D (6 bases). This CDR3 is built from 14 residues. The V and J ends lost 3 bases and 0 bases respectively, with 9 bases between them. CDR1 is LNHNV and CDR2 is YYDKDF in the germline V gene (reference sequence). The DNA of the CDR3 is TGTGCCACCAGCAGGGTAGCGGACTCCTACGAGCAGTACTTC. As protein: CATSRVADSYEQYF.

The chain carries TRBV4-1 and TRBJ2-1, with 11 bases aligning to TRBD2. V dropped 0 bases and J dropped 9; count of bases not matched to a gene: 13. The CDR3 has 18 residues. The germline gives CDR1 MGHRA, CDR2 YSYEKL. The DNA of the CDR3 is TGCGCCAGCAGCCAAGATTCAGCTAGCGGGGGGTTTAAGGGTGAGCAGTTCTTC. Protein product: CASSQDSASGGFKGEQFF.

The J gene is TRBJ1-5, the V gene TRBV19; D is uncertain. Germline V gene data show CDR1 as LNHDA and CDR2 as SQIVND (reference sequence). V was trimmed by 7 bases and J by 1 base, leaving 11 bases between them. This CDR3 is 14 amino acids long. The CDR3 reads CASTDGLSNQPQHF. The CDR3 nucleotides read TGTGCCAGTACCGACGGATTGAGCAATCAGCCCCAGCATTTT.

The chain employs TRBV27 and TRBJ2-2; perhaps TRBD1 as D (5 bases). Germline V gene sequence: CDR1 MNHEY, CDR2 SMNVEV (reference sequence). The CDR3 has 15 amino acids. V was trimmed by 6 bases and J by 2 bases, leaving 13 bases between them. The CDR3 DNA sequence: TGTGCCAGCAGAGGGGTCATGGAAAACACCGGGGAGCTGTTTTTT. Translated, it gives CASRGVMENTGELFF.

This clonotype occurred many times. The chain is built from TRBV10-3 and TRBJ1-2; D is undetermined. The CDR3 has 12 amino acids. Trimming took off 3 bases at V and 7 bases at J, with 9 bases between the two ends. CDR1 is ENHRY and CDR2 is SYGVKD in the germline V gene. DNA of the CDR3: TGTGCCATCAGTGAAGTAGAGGGTGGCTACACCTTC. It encodes CAISEVEGGYTF.

The sample holds a few counts of this clonotype. This rearrangement joins TRBV12-3 or TRBV12-4 to TRBJ2-5; D remains ambiguous. The CDR3 sequence is 11 residues long. V gave up 5 bases and J gave up 4 bases, with 5 bases separating them. CDR3 sequence reads: CASSETETQYF. CDR3 bases: TGTGCCAGCAGTGAAACAGAGACCCAGTACTTC.

This clonotype was found a few times. This chain links TRBV15 with TRBJ2-3, with D perhaps matching TRBD2 (5 bases). V was pared by 4 bases and J by 0 bases, with 14 bases between. The CDR3 covers 16 residues. CDR1 and CDR2 from the germline V gene are LNHNV and YYDKDF (reference sequence). CDR3 bases: TGTGCCACCAGCAACGAGCGGTACTTTAGCACAGATACGCAGTATTTT. Protein: CATSNERYFSTDTQYF.

A few counts support this clonotype. The CDR3 DNA sequence: TGTGCCAGCAGTCGACCGACTAGCGGGGAGAACTACAATGAGCAGTTCTTC. It encodes CASSRPTSGENYNEQFF. V and J are TRBV27 and TRBJ2-1, with TRBD2 matching over 11 bases. The CDR3 runs to 17 residues. V lost 5 bases to trimming and J lost 3 bases; unmatched junction nucleotides: 9. Germline CDR1 reads MNHEY; CDR2 reads SMNVEV (reference sequence).

The chain joins TRBV2 to TRBJ1-1; no clear D gene. The CDR3 totals 14 residues. Germline V CDR1 and CDR2: SNHLY, FYNNEI. Trimming took 8 bases from V and 8 from J, leaving 21 bases between them. CDR3 coding DNA: TGTGCCAGCCCCGGTTCCCCGACGGCGCCCGAAGCTTTCTTT. Protein: CASPGSPTAPEAFF.

This clonotype was counted between two and nine times. The chain links TRBV6-5 to TRBJ2-3, with D perhaps being TRBD1 or TRBD2 (5 bases each). Germline V gene sequence: CDR1 MNHEY, CDR2 SVGAGI. The CDR3 sequence is 14 residues long. V lost 8 bases to trimming and J lost 2 bases, with 14 bases between them. The CDR3 nucleotides are TGTGCCAGCGGGGTGGGGGACCTCACAGATACGCAGTATTTT. This gives the protein CASGVGDLTDTQYF.

The chain couples TRBV5-8 to TRBJ1-5; D call uncertain. CDR1 and CDR2 from the germline V gene are SGHTS and YDEGEE. CDR3 length: 14 amino acids. Trimming took 4 bases from V and 5 from J, leaving 13 bases between them. CDR3 residues: CASSLPSPHQPQHF. The CDR3 bases are TGTGCCAGCAGCCTCCCCTCACCTCATCAGCCCCAGCATTTT.